Listed below are T cell receptor beta chains from one sample, sequenced in a study of blood T cell repertoires in COVID-19. Generated by immunoSEQ multiplex PCR, the TCRdb table keeps only in-frame clones and is missing some. The sample records hundreds of thousands of clones, around 87% being singletons. Sequenced: peripheral blood. The receptor source for this set is a woman aged 45 to 65 with active or convalescent COVID-19. CDR3s include the opening cysteine and the closing phenylalanine or tryptophan. Each record gives: CDR3 DNA, CDR3 protein, clone size, V gene, J gene, D gene. D genes are given only for firm matches. Some rows have no size entry. The others give once, few or many, or a class for an expanded clone.

CDR3 DNA: TGTGCCAGCAGCCATCAGACAGGGACTGAAGCTTTCTTT; CDR3 protein: CASSHQTGTEAFF; clone size: once; V gene: TRBV14; J gene: TRBJ1-1; D gene: TRBD1
CDR3 DNA: TGTGCCAGCAGTCCCACCCTTAGCGGGAGTTACGAGCAGTACTTC; CDR3 protein: CASSPTLSGSYEQYF; clone size: -; V gene: TRBV28; J gene: TRBJ2-7; D gene: TRBD2
CDR3 DNA: TGTGCCAGCAGCCGTACGGGACTATACGAGCAGTACTTC; CDR3 protein: CASSRTGLYEQYF; clone size: -; V gene: TRBV7-3; J gene: TRBJ2-7; D gene: TRBD2
CDR3 DNA: TGTGCCAGCAGCCGACAGGGGTCGAACACTGAAGCTTTCTTT; CDR3 protein: CASSRQGSNTEAFF; clone size: -; V gene: TRBV6-5; J gene: TRBJ1-1; D gene: TRBD1
CDR3 DNA: TGTGCCAGCAGCCAATACGGGATAAGCTCCTACAATGAGCAGTTCTTC; CDR3 protein: CASSQYGISSYNEQFF; clone size: -; V gene: TRBV3-1/TRBV3-2; J gene: TRBJ2-1; D gene: -
CDR3 DNA: TGCAGCGTTACTAGCGGGAGGGCCATCAATTCCCTCAATGAGCAGTTCTTC; CDR3 protein: CSVTSGRAINSLNEQFF; clone size: -; V gene: TRBV29-1; J gene: TRBJ2-1; D gene: TRBD2
CDR3 DNA: TGTGCCAGCAGTTTAAGGGAAAGGGGAACTGAAGCTTTCTTT; CDR3 protein: CASSLRERGTEAFF; clone size: -; V gene: TRBV28; J gene: TRBJ1-1; D gene: -
CDR3 DNA: TGTGCCAGCAGCTTAGGGGACAGCAACTATGGCTACACCTTC; CDR3 protein: CASSLGDSNYGYTF; clone size: -; V gene: TRBV7-9; J gene: TRBJ1-2; D gene: TRBD1
CDR3 DNA: TGTGCCAGCAGCTGGACAGGGGGCGTGGGGGAGACCCAGTACTTC; CDR3 protein: CASSWTGGVGETQYF; clone size: -; V gene: TRBV7-9; J gene: TRBJ2-5; D gene: TRBD1
CDR3 DNA: TGTGCCAGCAGCTTATTAGGACTAGCGGGAGGATATGGGGCCAACGTCCTGACTTTC; CDR3 protein: CASSLLGLAGGYGANVLTF; clone size: -; V gene: TRBV5-5; J gene: TRBJ2-6; D gene: TRBD2
CDR3 DNA: TGCAGCGCCACAGGGAACACTGAAGCTTTCTTT; CDR3 protein: CSATGNTEAFF; clone size: -; V gene: TRBV20-1; J gene: TRBJ1-1; D gene: -
CDR3 DNA: TGTGCCAGCAGTTTTCAGGGAAACACCGGGGAGCTGTTTTTT; CDR3 protein: CASSFQGNTGELFF; clone size: -; V gene: TRBV6-2/TRBV6-3; J gene: TRBJ2-2; D gene: -
CDR3 DNA: TGTGCCAGCAGCTTTGTGGGACAGGGCAATGAGCAGTTCTTC; CDR3 protein: CASSFVGQGNEQFF; clone size: -; V gene: TRBV7-2; J gene: TRBJ2-1; D gene: TRBD1
CDR3 DNA: TGTGCCAGCAGATTCGGACAGGGGGACGATCAGCCCCAGCATTTT; CDR3 protein: CASRFGQGDDQPQHF; clone size: -; V gene: TRBV4-2; J gene: TRBJ1-5; D gene: TRBD1
CDR3 DNA: TGTGCCAGCAGTCTACAGGTGAGCTCCTACGAGCAGTACTTC; CDR3 protein: CASSLQVSSYEQYF; clone size: -; V gene: TRBV6-5; J gene: TRBJ2-7; D gene: -
CDR3 DNA: TGTGCCAGCAGCTCCGGACATGTCAATAATTCACCCCTCCACTTT; CDR3 protein: CASSSGHVNNSPLHF; clone size: -; V gene: TRBV7-3; J gene: TRBJ1-6; D gene: -
CDR3 DNA: TGTGCCAGCAGCCAGACAGGACGTAGCTCCTACGAGCAGTACTTC; CDR3 protein: CASSQTGRSSYEQYF; clone size: few; V gene: TRBV7-9; J gene: TRBJ2-7; D gene: -
CDR3 DNA: TGTGCCAGTAGTCCCCAAACCTTAACGGACAAGGTAGTGGACTATGGCTACACCTTC; CDR3 protein: CASSPQTLTDKVVDYGYTF; clone size: -; V gene: TRBV19; J gene: TRBJ1-2; D gene: -
CDR3 DNA: TGTGCCACCAGTGTTTTCGGCGGGAGAGGGGCCTACAATGAGCAGTTCTTC; CDR3 protein: CATSVFGGRGAYNEQFF; clone size: -; V gene: TRBV24-1; J gene: TRBJ2-1; D gene: TRBD2
CDR3 DNA: TGTGCCAGCAGCCCCAAGACAGGGTTTTTCCTTGGTGAGCAGTTCTTC; CDR3 protein: CASSPKTGFFLGEQFF; clone size: -; V gene: TRBV5-4; J gene: TRBJ2-1; D gene: TRBD1
CDR3 DNA: TGCGCCAGCAGCCCAAGGACGACAGGGGCCGCTGAAGCTTTCTTT; CDR3 protein: CASSPRTTGAAEAFF; clone size: once; V gene: TRBV4-1; J gene: TRBJ1-1; D gene: TRBD1
CDR3 DNA: TGCGCCAGCAGCGTGGGGCGAAACAATGAGCAGTTCTTC; CDR3 protein: CASSVGRNNEQFF; clone size: -; V gene: TRBV4-3; J gene: TRBJ2-1; D gene: -
CDR3 DNA: TGTGCCAGCAGTTTGGCTCAGGGTCGGGAGCAGTTCTTC; CDR3 protein: CASSLAQGREQFF; clone size: once; V gene: TRBV12-3/TRBV12-4; J gene: TRBJ2-1; D gene: -
CDR3 DNA: TGTGCCAGCAGCGTAGTAGCGGGAGGCCCTAACCCCGGGGAGCTGTTTTTT; CDR3 protein: CASSVVAGGPNPGELFF; clone size: -; V gene: TRBV9; J gene: TRBJ2-2; D gene: TRBD2
CDR3 DNA: TGCAGCGTTGTATTCAGGGGGAATCAGCCCCAGCATTTT; CDR3 protein: CSVVFRGNQPQHF; clone size: once; V gene: TRBV29-1; J gene: TRBJ1-5; D gene: TRBD1
CDR3 DNA: TGTGCCAGCAGGGACAGGGGGTTGAACACCGGGGAGCTGTTTTTT; CDR3 protein: CASRDRGLNTGELFF; clone size: -; V gene: TRBV5-5; J gene: TRBJ2-2; D gene: TRBD1
CDR3 DNA: TGTGCCTGGGGTCTCGTCAGGGGCACTGAAGCTTTCTTT; CDR3 protein: CAWGLVRGTEAFF; clone size: once; V gene: TRBV30; J gene: TRBJ1-1; D gene: -
CDR3 DNA: TGCGCCAGCAGCTCCGCGGGACAGCGGTACGAGCAGTACTTC; CDR3 protein: CASSSAGQRYEQYF; clone size: -; V gene: TRBV5-1; J gene: TRBJ2-7; D gene: -
CDR3 DNA: TGTGCCAGCACACCGACAGGGTTTGATCAGCCCCAGCATTTT; CDR3 protein: CASTPTGFDQPQHF; clone size: -; V gene: TRBV2; J gene: TRBJ1-5; D gene: TRBD1
CDR3 DNA: TGCGCCACCCCTTCACTCTTACTAGCGGGAGGGCAGCGTGGAGGAGAGACCCAGTACTTC; CDR3 protein: CATPSLLLAGGQRGGETQYF; clone size: once; V gene: TRBV10-1; J gene: TRBJ2-5; D gene: TRBD2
CDR3 DNA: TGTGCCAGCTCACCGGCGGGACAGGGGGGGCAGCCCCAGCATTTT; CDR3 protein: CASSPAGQGGQPQHF; clone size: -; V gene: TRBV18; J gene: TRBJ1-5; D gene: TRBD1
CDR3 DNA: TGTGCCAGCAGTGAGACAGCTCGGAACACTGAAGCTTTCTTT; CDR3 protein: CASSETARNTEAFF; clone size: -; V gene: TRBV6-6; J gene: TRBJ1-1; D gene: -
CDR3 DNA: TGTGCCAGCTCACCAGGACAGGGTGACTATGGCTACACCTTC; CDR3 protein: CASSPGQGDYGYTF; clone size: -; V gene: TRBV18; J gene: TRBJ1-2; D gene: TRBD1
CDR3 DNA: TGTGCCAGCAGCCTTCGGGACAGGGCTGAAGCTTTCTTT; CDR3 protein: CASSLRDRAEAFF; clone size: -; V gene: TRBV14; J gene: TRBJ1-1; D gene: TRBD1
CDR3 DNA: TGTGCCAGCAGTTATGGGGCAGCTGAAGCTTTCTTT; CDR3 protein: CASSYGAAEAFF; clone size: -; V gene: TRBV6-5; J gene: TRBJ1-1; D gene: -
CDR3 DNA: TGTGCCAGCAGCCCCATCGGCTCAAATTTAGCGGGGGGGTTAAATGAGCAGTTCTTC; CDR3 protein: CASSPIGSNLAGGLNEQFF; clone size: -; V gene: TRBV7-2; J gene: TRBJ2-1; D gene: TRBD2
CDR3 DNA: TGTGCCAGTAGTACGACAGGTTCCACCGGGGAGCTGTTTTTT; CDR3 protein: CASSTTGSTGELFF; clone size: once; V gene: TRBV19; J gene: TRBJ2-2; D gene: -
CDR3 DNA: TGTGCCAGCAGCACCGCAGGGGGCTACACTGAAGCTTTCTTT; CDR3 protein: CASSTAGGYTEAFF; clone size: -; V gene: TRBV7-2; J gene: TRBJ1-1; D gene: TRBD1
CDR3 DNA: TGTGCCAGCAGCCAGAACATCTATGGCTACACCTTC; CDR3 protein: CASSQNIYGYTF; clone size: -; V gene: TRBV6-6; J gene: TRBJ1-2; D gene: -
CDR3 DNA: TGTGCCAGTAGTACACAGGGAGGGACTGAAGCTTTCTTT; CDR3 protein: CASSTQGGTEAFF; clone size: -; V gene: TRBV19; J gene: TRBJ1-1; D gene: -
CDR3 DNA: TGTGCCAGTAGTATAGACTTCAGGGAAGGCTACACCTTC; CDR3 protein: CASSIDFREGYTF; clone size: -; V gene: TRBV19; J gene: TRBJ1-2; D gene: -
CDR3 DNA: TGCGCCAGCAGCCAAGATCCATGGACAGGCGGCTCCTACAATGAGCAGTTCTTC; CDR3 protein: CASSQDPWTGGSYNEQFF; clone size: -; V gene: TRBV4-3; J gene: TRBJ2-1; D gene: TRBD1
CDR3 DNA: TGTGCCAGCAGGAGCTCTGGAAACACCATATATTTT; CDR3 protein: CASRSSGNTIYF; clone size: -; V gene: TRBV25-1; J gene: TRBJ1-3; D gene: -
CDR3 DNA: TGTGCCACCAGCAGAGATCGGCAGGGGGTATACGGCTACACCTTC; CDR3 protein: CATSRDRQGVYGYTF; clone size: -; V gene: TRBV15; J gene: TRBJ1-2; D gene: TRBD1
CDR3 DNA: TGTGCCAGCAGCGTAGGACAGGGCCCTAACACTGAAGCTTTCTTT; CDR3 protein: CASSVGQGPNTEAFF; clone size: -; V gene: TRBV7-2; J gene: TRBJ1-1; D gene: TRBD1
CDR3 DNA: TGTGCCAGCAGCCAAGGACAATACAATTCACCCCTCCACTTT; CDR3 protein: CASSQGQYNSPLHF; clone size: -; V gene: TRBV9; J gene: TRBJ1-6; D gene: -
CDR3 DNA: TGTGCCAGCAGCCAAAGCGGGAGGGGTCGGAATGAGCAGTTCTTC; CDR3 protein: CASSQSGRGRNEQFF; clone size: -; V gene: TRBV3-1/TRBV3-2; J gene: TRBJ2-1; D gene: TRBD2
CDR3 DNA: TGTGCCAGCACACCGGGGAGGAGCGGTAACTATGGCTACACCTTC; CDR3 protein: CASTPGRSGNYGYTF; clone size: -; V gene: TRBV7-4; J gene: TRBJ1-2; D gene: -